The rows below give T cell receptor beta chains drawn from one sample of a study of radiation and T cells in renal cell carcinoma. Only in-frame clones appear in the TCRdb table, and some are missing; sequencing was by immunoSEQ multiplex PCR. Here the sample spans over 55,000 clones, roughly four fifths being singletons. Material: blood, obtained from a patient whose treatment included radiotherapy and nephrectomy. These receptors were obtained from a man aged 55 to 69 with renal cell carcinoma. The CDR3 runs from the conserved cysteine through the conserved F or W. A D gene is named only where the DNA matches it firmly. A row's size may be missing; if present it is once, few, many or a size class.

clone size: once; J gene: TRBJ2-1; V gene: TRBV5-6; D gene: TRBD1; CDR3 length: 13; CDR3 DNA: TGTGCCAGCAGCTTCGGGACAGTGGATGAGCAGTTCTTC; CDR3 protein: CASSFGTVDEQFF
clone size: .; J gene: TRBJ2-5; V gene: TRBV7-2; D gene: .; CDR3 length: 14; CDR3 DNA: TGTGCCAGCAGCTTAATGGGGGGCCAAGAGACCCAGTACTTC; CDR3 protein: CASSLMGGQETQYF
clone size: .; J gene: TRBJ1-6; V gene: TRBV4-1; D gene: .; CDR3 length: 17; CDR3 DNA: TGCGCCAGCAGCCAAGAGGGGGGTAGCTCCTATAATTCACCCCTCCACTTT; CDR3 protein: CASSQEGGSSYNSPLHF
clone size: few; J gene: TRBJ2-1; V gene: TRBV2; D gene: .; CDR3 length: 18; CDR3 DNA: TGTGCCAGCAGTGAACGGAGACCGACAGGAGTTGGCTACAATGAGCAGTTCTTC; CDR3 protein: CASSERRPTGVGYNEQFF
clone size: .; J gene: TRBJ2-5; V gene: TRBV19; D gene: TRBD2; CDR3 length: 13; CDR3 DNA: TGTGCCTCCGGAATAGCGGGAAAAGAGACCCAGTACTTC; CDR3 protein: CASGIAGKETQYF
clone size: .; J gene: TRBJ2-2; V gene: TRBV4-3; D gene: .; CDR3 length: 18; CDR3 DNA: TGCGCCAGCAGCCAACCCCTCACTAGTAGGAAGGACACCGGGGAGCTGTTTTTT; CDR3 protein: CASSQPLTSRKDTGELFF
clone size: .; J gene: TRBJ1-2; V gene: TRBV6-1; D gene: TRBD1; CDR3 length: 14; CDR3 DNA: TGTGCCAGCAGCGGCCCTGACAGGGTCCATGGCTACACCTTC; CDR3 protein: CASSGPDRVHGYTF
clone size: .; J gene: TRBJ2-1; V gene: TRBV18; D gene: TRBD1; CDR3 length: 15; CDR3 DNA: TGTGCCAGCTCACCACTGGACAGGGAACGCAATGAGCAGTTCTTC; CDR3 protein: CASSPLDRERNEQFF
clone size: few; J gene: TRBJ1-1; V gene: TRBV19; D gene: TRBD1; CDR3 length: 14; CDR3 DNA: TGTGCCAGTAGGACAGGGAATTATCACACTGAAGCTTTCTTT; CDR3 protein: CASRTGNYHTEAFF
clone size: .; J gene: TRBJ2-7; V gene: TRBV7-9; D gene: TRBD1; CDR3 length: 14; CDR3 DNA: TGTGCCAGCAGGTCCGGGACAGCTTCCTACGAGCAGTACTTC; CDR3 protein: CASRSGTASYEQYF
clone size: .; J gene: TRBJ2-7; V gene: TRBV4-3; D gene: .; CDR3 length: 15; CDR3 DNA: TGCGCCAGCAGCCAAGGGACAGCCTGGACCTACGAGCAGTACTTC; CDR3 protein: CASSQGTAWTYEQYF
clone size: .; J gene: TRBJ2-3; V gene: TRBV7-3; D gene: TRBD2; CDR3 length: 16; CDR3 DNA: TGTGCCAGCAGCCTACTCGGACTAGCGGACACAGATACGCAGTATTTT; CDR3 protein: CASSLLGLADTDTQYF
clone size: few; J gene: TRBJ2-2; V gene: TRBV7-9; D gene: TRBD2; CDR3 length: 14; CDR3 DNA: TGTGCCAGCGGGGTAGCGGGAGAATCCGGGGAGCTGTTTTTT; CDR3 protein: CASGVAGESGELFF
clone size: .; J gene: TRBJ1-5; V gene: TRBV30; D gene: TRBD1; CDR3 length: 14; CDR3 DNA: TGTGCCTGGAGGCCGGGACAGTTTAATCAGCCCCAGCATTTT; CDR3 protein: CAWRPGQFNQPQHF
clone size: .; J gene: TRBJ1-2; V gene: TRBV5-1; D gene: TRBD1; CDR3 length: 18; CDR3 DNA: TGCGCCAGCAGCCCCCTCGGGGACAGGGAGTATTCGGACTATGGCTACACCTTC; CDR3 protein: CASSPLGDREYSDYGYTF
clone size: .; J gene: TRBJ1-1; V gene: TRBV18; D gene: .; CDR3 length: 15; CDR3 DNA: TGTGCCAGCTCACCCCTCCCACGCCTTGACACTGAAGCTTTCTTT; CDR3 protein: CASSPLPRLDTEAFF
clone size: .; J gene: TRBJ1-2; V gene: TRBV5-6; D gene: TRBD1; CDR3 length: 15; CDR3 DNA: TGTGCCAGCAGCGGAGCCGGGACAGATTTCTATGGCTACACCTTC; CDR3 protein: CASSGAGTDFYGYTF